Listed below are T cell receptor beta chains from one sample, sequenced in a study of T cell repertoires in cytomegalovirus infection. TCRdb ran MiXCR on the reads and lists one entry per CDR3 protein. This sample has approximately 110,000 distinct CDR3 sequences, with 10% found just once. Their antigens remain unidentified. Source material: PBMCs, sequenced either directly or after in vitro stimulation (not recorded which). These receptors were collected from a human donor in good health (CMV status not recorded). Some clones in this sample may be carry-over from other donors' samples. Both conserved end residues are part of each CDR3. D genes are given only for firm matches. A clone size is listed for some rows: how often the clone was seen (once, few, many), or a class if it is expanded.

TRBJ1-1,TRBV12-3/TRBV12-4,.,.,TGTGCCAGCAGTTTCCCCGGGAGGAACACTGAAGCTTTCTTT,CASSFPGRNTEAFF
TRBJ2-1,TRBV2,.,few,TGTGCCAGCAGAAGAGAGACCAATGAGCAGTTCTTC,CASRRETNEQFF
TRBJ2-3,TRBV20-1,.,.,TGCAGTGTCGGGTCTGTCGATACGCAGTATTTT,CSVGSVDTQYF
TRBJ2-7,TRBV11-2,TRBD1,many,TGTGCCAGCAGCTCCCGACAGGGGTCCTACGAGCAGTACTTC,CASSSRQGSYEQYF
TRBJ1-5,TRBV24-1,TRBD1,few,TGTGCCACCAGTGATGCTGGGACAGGGGCATCTCAGCCCCAGCATTTT,CATSDAGTGASQPQHF
TRBJ1-5,TRBV12-3/TRBV12-4,.,many,TGTGCCAGCAGTTTCACCGGGAATCAGCCCCAGCATTTT,CASSFTGNQPQHF
TRBJ2-2,TRBV7-9,TRBD1,many,TGTGCCAGCAGCGGGGACAGGGTAGTGACCGGGGAGCTGTTTTTT,CASSGDRVVTGELFF
TRBJ1-1,TRBV29-1,.,.,TGCAGCGTTGAATTTCGGGGCAGATACACTGAAGCTTTCTTT,CSVEFRGRYTEAFF
TRBJ1-6,TRBV7-2,.,many,TGTGCCAGCAGCCCGAGGAGGGTCGCGAGGGATTCACCCCTCCACTTT,CASSPRRVARDSPLHF
TRBJ2-3,TRBV11-3,.,.,TGTGCCAGCAGCTTAGGATCGGTCACAGATACGCAGTATTTT,CASSLGSVTDTQYF
TRBJ2-3,TRBV29-1,TRBD2,.,TGCAGCGTTGATTGGCGGGAGGACCCCCCCGATACGCAGTATTTT,CSVDWREDPPDTQYF
TRBJ2-1,TRBV7-8,.,.,TGTGCCAGCAGCTTAGAAACGGGCCTTAGAGGAAATGAGCAGTTCTTC,CASSLETGLRGNEQFF
TRBJ2-7,TRBV6-1,.,.,TGTGCCAGCAGTCGGGGGGTGACAGGGACCACCTACGAGCAGTACTTC,CASSRGVTGTTYEQYF
TRBJ1-2,TRBV12-3/TRBV12-4,TRBD1,many,TGTGCCAGCAGTTTAGCGCCAGGGGGTAGTGGCTACACCTTC,CASSLAPGGSGYTF
TRBJ2-3,TRBV28,.,.,TGTGCCACTCTGAGACCCATGGGTCCCGATACGCAGTATTTT,CATLRPMGPDTQYF
TRBJ2-1,TRBV7-2,TRBD1,many,TGTGCCAGCAGCCGACGGACAGGGATCTACAATGAGCAGTTCTTC,CASSRRTGIYNEQFF
TRBJ2-1,TRBV11-2,.,few,TGTGCCAGCAGCTCTGCGCCGACTGGCTACAATGAGCAGTTCTTC,CASSSAPTGYNEQFF
TRBJ1-1,TRBV29-1,.,.,TGCAGCGTTGGCAGGGGCTGGAACACTGAAGCTTTCTTT,CSVGRGWNTEAFF
TRBJ1-6,TRBV7-2,TRBD1,many,TGTGCCAGCAGCTTAGTGGGACAGGGATCTTCACCCCTCCACTTT,CASSLVGQGSSPLHF
TRBJ2-1,TRBV6-6,TRBD2,.,TGTGCCAGCAGCCCGGGGACTAGCGGGAGGGAGGAGCAGTTCTTC,CASSPGTSGREEQFF
TRBJ1-4,TRBV2,TRBD1,few,TGTGCCAGCAGTGGAGGGACAGGTGAAAAACTGTTTTTT,CASSGGTGEKLFF
TRBJ2-1,TRBV7-8,TRBD2,many,TGTGCCAGCAGACCGACTAGCGGGGGAGGCAATGAGCAGTTCTTC,CASRPTSGGGNEQFF
TRBJ2-1,TRBV6-4,.,few,TGTGCCAGCAGTGAAAAGAGCGGATCCTACAATGAGCAGTTCTTC,CASSEKSGSYNEQFF
TRBJ1-1,TRBV7-2,.,many,TGTGCCAGCAGCCCACAGGTAGGCACTGAAGCTTTCTTT,CASSPQVGTEAFF
TRBJ2-7,TRBV18,TRBD2,.,TGTGCCAGCTCACCACTAGCGGGCGAGCAGTACTTC,CASSPLAGEQYF
TRBJ2-7,TRBV12-3/TRBV12-4,TRBD1,few,TGTGCCAGCAGTTCCGGGACAGGGAGATCCGAGCAGTACTTC,CASSSGTGRSEQYF
TRBJ2-2,TRBV12-3/TRBV12-4,.,.,TGTGCCAGCAGTCAGAGGGGTTCGGGCGGGGAGCTGTTTTTT,CASSQRGSGGELFF
TRBJ2-3,TRBV11-3,.,many,TGTGCCAGCAGCACCGCTTCATGGCCAGATACGCAGTATTTT,CASSTASWPDTQYF
TRBJ2-1,TRBV7-9,.,.,TGTGCCAGCAGCCCTGTAGCGAATACCTACAATGAGCAGTTCTTC,CASSPVANTYNEQFF
TRBJ2-7,TRBV7-3,TRBD2,many,TGTGCCAGCAGCTTATTAGGCGGGAGCTCCTACGAGCAGTACTTC,CASSLLGGSSYEQYF
TRBJ2-7,TRBV28,.,many,TGTGCCAGCAGTTTCCAACAGGGCTTCGGGGGGGAGCAGTACTTC,CASSFQQGFGGEQYF
TRBJ2-5,TRBV18,TRBD2,.,TGTGCCAGCTCACCACGCGGACTAGCGGAGGGGGAGACCCAGTACTTC,CASSPRGLAEGETQYF
TRBJ1-1,TRBV11-3,.,.,TGTGCCAGCACCCCTGGCCAATCGGCGGCGAACACTGAAGCTTTCTTT,CASTPGQSAANTEAFF
TRBJ1-1,TRBV6-5,.,many,TGTGCCAGCAGTTACGCAGGGGTTACCACTGAAGCTTTCTTT,CASSYAGVTTEAFF
TRBJ2-3,TRBV20-1,.,few,TGCAGTGGACAGGCCTTTGGGAGCACAGATACGCAGTATTTT,CSGQAFGSTDTQYF
TRBJ2-1,TRBV28,.,few,TGTGCCAGCAGCCACAGACAGCATGCCGACAATGAGCAGTTCTTC,CASSHRQHADNEQFF
TRBJ2-7,TRBV7-6,.,few,TGTGCCAGCAGCTTAGCGAGACTCGGCGAGCAGTACTTC,CASSLARLGEQYF
TRBJ2-1,TRBV27,.,many,TGTGCCAGCAGTTTACGGTCCGGTTACAATGAGCAGTTCTTC,CASSLRSGYNEQFF
TRBJ2-7,TRBV18,TRBD1,few,TGTGCCAGCTCACCACCGGTGTTGAGGGGGCTCAGACGAGACTACGAGCAGTACTTC,CASSPPVLRGLRRDYEQYF
TRBJ2-1,TRBV6-5,TRBD2,few,TGTGCCAGCAGTTACGGGGCTAGCGGGACCCCTACCCATGAGCAGTTCTTC,CASSYGASGTPTHEQFF
TRBJ1-4,TRBV27,.,.,TGTGCCAGCAGTTTCGGTGAAAAACTGTTTTTT,CASSFGEKLFF
TRBJ1-2,TRBV14,.,few,TGTGCCAGCAGCCATCAATCCGGGGGGAATCTCTTAATGCGTGGCTACACCTTC,CASSHQSGGNLLMRGYTF
TRBJ2-6,TRBV7-9,.,many,TGTGCCAGCAGCTACCCTTGGGGCTCTGGGGCCAACGTCCTGACTTTC,CASSYPWGSGANVLTF
TRBJ2-2,TRBV12-3/TRBV12-4,TRBD2,few,TGTGCCAGCAGTTTTAGCGGGAGTGCCGGGGAGCTGTTTTTT,CASSFSGSAGELFF
TRBJ1-5,TRBV28,.,many,TGTGCCAGCAGTTTATGGCTAAAGAATCAGCCCCAGCATTTT,CASSLWLKNQPQHF
TRBJ2-2,TRBV28,TRBD1,many,TGTGCCAGCAGTTGGCCGGGACAGGGGGTGAACACCGGGGAGCTGTTTTTT,CASSWPGQGVNTGELFF